Following are 30 T cell receptor beta chains from one sample sequenced in a study of cytomegalovirus exposure and HLA in healthy donors. Produced via immunoSEQ multiplex PCR; TCRdb's table is partial and in-frame only. This table has under 250,000 clones, about 89% appearing once. What was sequenced was PBMCs. These receptors were collected from a woman aged 18-29 years in good health and CMV-seronegative.

This rearrangement joins TRBV19 to TRBJ2-7; D may be TRBD1 (6 bases). Germline V lookup: CDR1 LNHDA, CDR2 SQIVND (reference sequence). V lost 6 bases and J 6 bases, leaving 18 bases between the germline ends. This CDR3 is built from 14 residues. The CDR3: CASSPRREGGEQYF. The CDR3, as DNA: TGTGCCAGTAGCCCGCGGAGAGAAGGGGGCGAGCAGTACTTC.

CDR3 amino acids: CASSQDEFGEQYF. In DNA form, the CDR3 reads TGCGCCAGCAGCCAAGATGAGTTTGGCGAGCAGTACTTC. The V gene is TRBV4-1, the J gene TRBJ2-7; D not certain. Looked up from germline, CDR1 is MGHRA and CDR2 is YSYEKL. V lost 0 bases and J 6 bases, leaving 9 bases between the germline ends. The CDR3 has 13 amino acids.

CDR3 protein: CASSPIEDGELFF. CDR3 nucleotide sequence: TGTGCCAGCAGCCCCATCGAGGACGGGGAGCTGTTTTTT. The chain recombines TRBV7-7 with TRBJ2-2; no clear D. V dropped 5 bases and J dropped 7 bases, with 11 bases sitting between them. The CDR3 consists of 13 residues. Germline V lookup: CDR1 SSHAT, CDR2 FNYEAQ (reference sequence).

This clone was detected only once. This chain links TRBV9 with TRBJ1-2; D is ambiguous. Trimming cost V 0 bases and J 8 bases, with 14 bases left between them. The germline CDR1 and CDR2 sequences are SGDLS and YYNGEE. This CDR3 spans 14 amino acids. CDR3 amino acids: CASSVDRLREGYTF. The CDR3 DNA reads TGTGCCAGCAGCGTAGATCGGTTAAGGGAGGGCTACACCTTC.

This clone appeared once. The chain uses TRBV7-3 and TRBJ2-2; TRBD2 matches at 7 bases. Germline V gene lookup returns CDR1 SGHTA and CDR2 FQGTGA. This CDR3 is built from 15 residues. J lost 6 bases, V lost 6 bases, and 10 bases had no gene match. The CDR3 region is CASREGSGKAGELFF. The DNA for the CDR3 is TGTGCCAGCAGGGAAGGCAGCGGGAAGGCCGGGGAGCTGTTTTTT.

This clone appeared a single time. This chain's CDR3 is CASKAGGYNEQFF. In DNA, the CDR3 is TGTGCCAGCAAGGCAGGGGGCTACAATGAGCAGTTCTTC. The J gene is TRBJ2-1, the V gene TRBV25-1; 7 bases match TRBD1. CDR1 and CDR2 (germline): MGHDK, SYGVNS. With V trimmed by 7 bases and J by 3 bases, 3 bases remained unmatched. The CDR3 consists of 13 residues.

The chain employs TRBV5-4 and TRBJ1-2, with a possible D match to TRBD1 (5 bases). Trimming removed 4 bases from V and 5 bases from J, with 12 bases in between. The germline V gene encodes CDR1 SGHNT and CDR2 YYREEE (reference sequence). The CDR3 has 13 amino acids. CDR3 sequence: CASSAGKQYGYTF. As DNA, the CDR3 is TGTGCCAGCAGCGCAGGGAAGCAGTATGGCTACACCTTC.

This sequence joins TRBV28 and TRBJ1-3; no clear D. This CDR3 has 12 residues. Trimming removed 6 bases at V and 8 bases at J, with 11 bases between. CDR1 and CDR2 from the germline V gene are MDHEN and SYDVKM. The CDR3 spells CASRSDGYTIYF. The CDR3 region has the DNA TGTGCCAGCAGATCAGACGGGTACACCATATATTTT. Combining the CDR3 with reference TRBV28 and TRBJ1-3 gives the whole variable domain DVKVTQSSRYLVKRTGEKVFLECVQDMDHENMFWYRQDPGLGLRLIYFSYDVKMKEKGDIPEGYSVSREKKERFSLILESASTNQTSMYLCASRSDGYTIYFGEGSWLTVV.

The chain joins TRBV6-1 to TRBJ1-1; tentative D call: TRBD1 (5 bases). The ends were cut back, 6 bases at V and 1 base at J, with 6 bases in the middle. The CDR3 has 12 amino acids. Germline lookup yields CDR1 MNHNS and CDR2 SASEGT. CDR3 residues: CASRGGNTEAFF. The CDR3 DNA sequence: TGTGCCAGCAGGGGGGGGAACACTGAAGCTTTCTTT.

This rearrangement joins TRBV5-4 to TRBJ2-2; weak D call: TRBD1 (5 bases). CDR3 length equals 15 residues. CDR1 is SGHNT and CDR2 is YYREEE in the germline V gene (reference sequence). The V and J ends lost 4 bases and 0 bases respectively, with 10 bases between them. CDR3 nucleotides: TGTGCCAGCAGCCCAAGACAGACGAACACCGGGGAGCTGTTTTTT. Translated: CASSPRQTNTGELFF.

The chain has TRBV5-6 and TRBJ1-6, with D uncertain. The CDR3 totals 18 residues. Trimming shortened V by 4 bases and J by 6 bases, and 23 bases separated the two germline ends. The V gene's germline CDR1 is SGHDT and CDR2 YYEEEE. This CDR3 is CASSRIRTVMEANSPLHF. The DNA of the CDR3 is TGTGCCAGCAGCCGAATTAGGACGGTGATGGAGGCTAATTCACCCCTCCACTTT.

The J gene is TRBJ2-5, the V gene TRBV6-5; possibly TRBD1 for D (6 bases). The V and J ends lost 4 bases and 5 bases respectively, with 14 bases between them. There are 14 residues in the CDR3. CDR1 is MNHEY and CDR2 is SVGAGI in the germline V gene. The CDR3 reads CASSSHRDEETQYF. For the CDR3, the DNA is TGTGCCAGCAGTTCCCACAGGGATGAGGAGACCCAGTACTTC.

The genes are TRBV2 and TRBJ2-7, with 7 bases matching TRBD2. Germline values: CDR1 SNHLY, CDR2 FYNNEI. V lost 2 bases, J lost 3 bases, and 10 bases stayed unmatched. This CDR3 is 16 amino acids long. This chain's CDR3 is CASSERRGGSSYEQYF. CDR3 nucleotide sequence: TGTGCCAGCAGTGAAAGGAGGGGCGGGAGTAGCTACGAGCAGTACTTC.

The chain joins TRBV5-1 to TRBJ2-7; 8 bases align to TRBD2. The germline CDR1 and CDR2 sequences are SGHRS and YFSETQ. Trimming took 0 bases from V and 7 from J; bases not matched to a gene: 9. The CDR3 runs to 15 residues. The CDR3 reads CASSLVVAGTGEQYF. As DNA, the CDR3 is TGCGCCAGCAGCTTGGTGGTAGCGGGGACGGGAGAGCAGTACTTC.

The chain uses TRBV9 and TRBJ2-3; D might be TRBD1 (8 bases). Trimming removed 0 bases from V and 3 bases from J, with 20 bases in between. This CDR3 region has 18 residues. CDR1 and CDR2 (germline): SGDLS, YYNGEE. CDR3 bases: TGTGCCAGCAGCGTAGAGGAAGCGGGGACAGGAAGGACAGATACGCAGTATTTT. Protein: CASSVEEAGTGRTDTQYF.

The chain uses TRBV28 and TRBJ2-7; 7 positions agree with TRBD2. Germline loops: CDR1 MDHEN, CDR2 SYDVKM. CDR3 length: 16 residues. V lost 7 bases to trimming and J lost 2 bases; unmatched junction nucleotides: 14. DNA of the CDR3: TGTGCCAGCACCCCAACGGGACTACCACTAACCTACGAGCAGTACTTC. Translated: CASTPTGLPLTYEQYF.

The chain has TRBV5-1 and TRBJ1-1; 10 bases map to TRBD1. Germline loops: CDR1 SGHRS, CDR2 YFSETQ. The CDR3 runs 19 residues. V dropped 0 bases and J dropped 4; count of bases not matched to a gene: 15. The CDR3 DNA sequence: TGCGCCAGCAGCTTGGAAAGGGGCCGGGACAGGGGAAGTTCCACTGAAGCTTTCTTT. This translates into CASSLERGRDRGSSTEAFF.

The rearrangement links TRBV5-6 to TRBJ1-2; 12 bases are shared with TRBD1. The junction had 6 bases not matched to a gene; V was cut back by 2 bases and J by 7 bases. The CDR3 covers 15 residues. The V gene's germline CDR1 is SGHDT and CDR2 YYEEEE. CDR3 amino acids: CASSFPGTGGSGYTF. The CDR3 coding sequence is TGTGCCAGCAGCTTCCCCGGGACAGGGGGCTCTGGCTACACCTTC. Supplemented by reference TRBV5-6 and TRBJ1-2, the full variable domain reads DAGVTQSPTHLIKTRGQQVTLRCSPKSGHDTVSWYQQALGQGPQFIFQYYEEEERQRGNFPDRFSGHQFPNYSSELNVNALLLGDSALYLCASSFPGTGGSGYTFGSGTRLTVV.

The rearrangement uses TRBV7-3 and TRBJ1-2; 7 nucleotides agree with TRBD1. This CDR3 has 14 amino acids. V lost 5 bases and J lost 7; bases outside the gene matches: 10. Germline V gene lookup returns CDR1 SGHTA and CDR2 FQGTGA. This CDR3 is CASSSRDRGAGYTF. As DNA, the CDR3 is TGTGCCAGCAGCAGCCGGGACAGAGGAGCTGGCTACACCTTC.

The chain carries TRBV30 and TRBJ1-4, with 9 bases aligning to TRBD1. This CDR3 is built from 20 residues. CDR1 is GTSNPN and CDR2 is SVGIG in the germline V gene (reference sequence). Trimming at V came to 1 base and at J to 6 bases, leaving 21 bases not matched to a gene. The CDR3 region is CAWSADPREGTGRFDEKLFF. The CDR3 DNA is TGTGCCTGGAGTGCCGACCCCCGAGAAGGGACAGGGAGATTTGATGAAAAACTGTTTTTT.

The genes are TRBV29-1 and TRBJ1-4, with 9 bases that match TRBD1. V shed 4 bases, J shed 7 bases, and the junction held 16 bases outside the gene matches. CDR1 is SQVTM and CDR2 is ANQGSEA in the germline V gene. This CDR3 spans 17 amino acids. The CDR3: CSVGAKRTGAASEKLFF. The CDR3 nucleotides are TGCAGCGTTGGGGCAAAGCGGACAGGGGCCGCGTCTGAAAAACTGTTTTTT.

This chain links TRBV30 with TRBJ1-5; a weak D match, TRBD1 (6 bases). Germline CDR1 reads GTSNPN; CDR2 reads SVGIG (reference sequence). V was clipped by 1 base and J by 0 bases, with 10 bases between them. The CDR3 extends over 15 amino acids. DNA of the CDR3: TGTGCCTGGAGTGAGGACAGCCATAGCAATCAGCCCCAGCATTTT. Protein: CAWSEDSHSNQPQHF.

J is TRBJ2-2 and V is TRBV6-4, with TRBD2 identical over 7 bases. Germline CDR1 reads MRHNA; CDR2 reads SNTAGT. Trimming removed 3 bases from V and 8 bases from J; junction bases left unmatched: 12. This CDR3 comprises 16 residues. The CDR3 region has the DNA TGTGCCAGCAGTGAGGATACGGGAGGAGGTCGAGGGGAGCTGTTTTTT. This codes for CASSEDTGGGRGELFF.

This chain uses TRBV9 with TRBJ2-1; a possible D gene is TRBD1 (6 bases). This CDR3 spans 15 amino acids. CDR1 and CDR2 from the germline V gene are SGDLS and YYNGEE. The ends were cut back, 0 bases at V and 7 bases at J, with 14 bases in the middle. The CDR3 bases are TGTGCCAGCAGCGTAGTCGGCGACAGGAGGAATGAGCAGTTCTTC. Protein: CASSVVGDRRNEQFF.

The chain couples TRBV18 to TRBJ2-2, with D maybe TRBD2 (6 bases). The CDR3 sequence is 16 residues long. The V end lost 1 base, the J end lost 3 bases, and 12 bases lay between the germline ends. Germline CDR1 is KGHSH and CDR2 is LQKENI. The CDR3, as DNA: TGTGCCAGCTCACCACTGGGGGACTTTTACACCGGGGAGCTGTTTTTT. As protein: CASSPLGDFYTGELFF.

The chain joins TRBV6-1 to TRBJ1-2; D unclear. The CDR3 is 12 residues long. The V end lost 6 bases, the J end lost 1 base, and 6 bases lay between the germline ends. Germline-derived CDR1 and CDR2 are MNHNS and SASEGT. The CDR3 DNA reads as TGTGCCAGCAGGGCGGATAACTATGGCTACACCTTC. Translating it yields CASRADNYGYTF.

The rearrangement joins TRBV11-1 to TRBJ1-2; 10 positions match TRBD1. Per the germline V gene, CDR1 is SGHAT and CDR2 is FQDESV (reference sequence). Unmatched junction bases numbered 7, after V lost 5 bases and J lost 4 bases. The CDR3 has 15 residues. CDR3 sequence: CASSPGTGDSYGYTF. CDR3 sequence (DNA): TGTGCCAGCAGCCCTGGGACAGGGGATAGCTATGGCTACACCTTC.

The chain uses TRBV5-1 and TRBJ1-5; D not resolved. V was shortened by 0 bases and J by 5 bases, with 6 bases between the two germline ends. This CDR3 region has 13 residues. CDR1 and CDR2 from the germline V gene are SGHRS and YFSETQ. In DNA, the CDR3 is TGCGCCAGCAGCTTGGTATCAGATCAGCCCCAGCATTTT. Residues: CASSLVSDQPQHF.

This clone appeared a few times. CDR3 sequence reads: CASSPKIELTFAYEQYF. CDR3 nucleotides: TGTGCCAGCAGCCCCAAGATTGAGCTAACGTTTGCCTACGAGCAGTACTTC. The chain combines TRBV7-9 with TRBJ2-7; D ambiguous. The V gene's germline CDR1 is SEHNR and CDR2 FQNEAQ (reference sequence). The CDR3 totals 17 residues. Trimming pared 5 bases from V and 2 bases from J, leaving 22 bases between.

The V gene is TRBV6-5, the J gene TRBJ1-6; unclear D gene. The CDR3 is 16 amino acids. V lost 2 bases and J 7 bases, leaving 15 bases between the germline ends. Germline lookup yields CDR1 MNHEY and CDR2 SVGAGI. CDR3 loop: CASSYPGSGVNSPLHF. The DNA for the CDR3 is TGTGCCAGCAGTTACCCGGGGTCGGGAGTGAATTCACCCCTCCACTTT.